This paragraph covers one TCR beta chain sequence. This clonotype was counted at least ten times. Its antigen has not been determined. Base-call qualities are not available, and no considerably larger clone is one nucleotide away. V and J lose 0 bases and 5 bases, and a span of 12 bases separates them. The CDR3 sequence holds 15 residues, the cysteine and phenylalanine included. This entry keeps only the CDR3 DNA: 45 bases, framed from base 1. The germline V gene (reference sequence) yields LNHNV for CDR1 and YYDKDF for CDR2. The sample is drawn from a study of T cells of healthy individuals (dated by TCRdb to 2016 to 2018). Libraries were made using 5' RACE. The data were produced on an Illumina MiSeq. TCRdb's own reprocessing of the public reads used fastp at Q25 and MiXCR and kept productive beta chains. Every CDR3 protein is listed once, alongside the most common genes and DNA of its rows. The sample yields 45,000 to 60,000 distinct CDR3 sequences; under 15% were counted once. The ten largest clones capture 15% to 20% of the sample.

The sequence is built from TRBV15 and TRBJ2-3; the D gene is possibly TRBD1, with 6 bases matching. The TCR was taken from a human donor in good health. The nucleotide sequence reads as follows: TGTGCCACCAGCAGAGAGCCCCCGACAGGAGATACGCAGTATTTT. The encoded protein is CATSREPPTGDTQYF.